One sample yielded the 3 T cell receptor beta chains listed below, sequenced in a study of patients and donors after allogeneic stem cell transplantation. TCRdb passed the RT-PCR reads through MiXCR, listing each CDR3 protein once. Among 150,000 to 250,000 distinct CDR3 sequences listed, 41% were seen once. The sequencing sample was made of blood, either unsorted or a sorted T cell fraction (not recorded which). All receptors derive from a human donor who was either an allogeneic HSCT recipient or a stem cell or donor lymphocyte infusion donor (not recorded which). It is not recorded whose cells these are; they may come from a transplant donor.

In its sample, this clonotype was seen a few times. The V call is TRBV12-3 or TRBV12-4, the J call TRBJ2-1, with 9 bases aligning to TRBD2. J was trimmed by 1 base and V by 0 bases; bases with no gene match: 4. CDR3 length equals 17 residues. The chain's CDR3 is CASSLAVLAGSYNEQFF. The CDR3 coding sequence is TGTGCCAGCAGTTTAGCGGTACTAGCGGGTTCCTACAATGAGCAGTTCTTC.

This sequence joins TRBV7-8 and TRBJ1-2; unclear D gene. The germline V gene has CDR1 SGHVS and CDR2 FQNEAQ. The V end lost 1 base, the J end lost 2 bases, and 11 bases lay between the germline ends. CDR3 length: 15 residues. CDR3 coding DNA: TGTGCCAGCAGCTTAGATTTCACTGCCAACTATGGCTACACCTTC. It yields the protein CASSLDFTANYGYTF.

This rearrangement joins TRBV29-1 to TRBJ1-1; D is unclear. Looked up from germline, CDR1 is SQVTM and CDR2 is ANQGSEA. The CDR3 sequence is 12 residues long. Trimming cost V 2 bases and J 2 bases, with 6 bases left between them. CDR3 amino acids: CSVENPNTEAFF. DNA for the CDR3: TGCAGCGTTGAAAATCCTAACACTGAAGCTTTCTTT.